Reported below is one TCR beta chain. Its antigen has not been determined. Within one base of it there is no much larger clone, and no base qualities were kept. This sample was taken from a study of neoadjuvant anti-PD-1 for oral cavity cancer (dated by TCRdb to about 2021). As for the study more broadly: Patients mostly received three to four biweekly doses of nivolumab at 3 mg/kg before curative-intent surgical resection. Patients who did not progress were given a fourth nivolumab dose at about day 43 and had definitive surgical resection on days 50-56. Under RECIST 1.1, a patient counted as a responder if showing complete response, partial response or stable disease, and as a non-responder if showing progression. An approximately 33% response rate was observed in the parent correlative cohort, in which 12 patients were included.

The paper's findings and limits, for the study overall: Higher pretreatment blood Treg/Th17 ratios correlated with higher pretreatment blood TCRbeta clonality and lower post-treatment tumor TCRbeta clonality. Greater tumor shrinkage was correlated with larger post-treatment sizes of preexisting intratumoral clones, suggesting that expansion of preexisting clones contributed to response. TCR analyses included only a few patients per response group, and the authors called for larger cohorts for validation.

From cysteine to phenylalanine, the CDR3 is 11 amino acids long. Only the CDR3 DNA is retained, 33 bases long and in frame from the first base. Taken from the germline V gene (reference sequence), the CDR1 and CDR2 loops are DFQATT and SNEGSKA. V was cut back by 0 bases and J by 8 bases, leaving a gap of 7 bases between them. Tumor libraries used mostly roughly 4.8 ug of input genomic DNA for survey sequencing, with two replicates per sample. The immunoSEQ hsTCRbeta kit was used to prepare TCRbeta libraries according to the manufacturer's instructions. The completed libraries were mixed into a single pool at 3 nM, then sequenced with an Illumina NovaSeq 6000 S4 flow cell. As for the authors' bioinformatics: The immunoSEQ Analyzer was used for raw data preprocessing and quality control. The analysis was limited to productive rearrangements, and each clonotype was defined by a unique CDR3 amino acid sequence. Repertoire clonality was estimated as the Gini-Simpson index, computed with the R package tcR. Student's t test was used to compare Gini indices, while Pearson correlation assessed associations with tumor size change. TCRdb limited this immuneACCESS table to in-frame rearrangements with V and J called. A share of clones is missing; checked studies link under half to unresolved V genes, and the rest is unexplained. Clone size and V and J calls were adopted from that table, with D and trimming inferred from the DNA. This sample comprises over 20,000 clones, around a quarter of them detected only once. The ten largest clones take up roughly a sixth of the sample.

This specimen's time point label, interpreted: after neoadjuvant nivolumab, at surgical resection. The patients had newly diagnosed stage II-IVA oral cavity squamous cell carcinoma and had not received any prior systemic or radiation treatment. Everyone in the cohort had locally advanced, HPV-negative oral cavity squamous cell carcinoma. Samples were obtained from a longitudinal correlative study of a single-arm phase II trial of neoadjuvant nivolumab in oral cavity squamous cell carcinoma. Subject-matched pre- and post-treatment PBMCs and tumors from three responders and three non-responders were subjected to genomic DNA-based TCRbeta sequencing. Genomic DNA was isolated from tumor tissue using the Maxwell RSC DNA from Tissue kit.

This receptor was obtained from a person aged 35-79 years with oral cavity squamous cell carcinoma. The V and J genes are TRBV20-1 and TRBJ1-2, with the D segment identity uncertain. The source material was tumor tissue, sampled after nivolumab (anti-PD-1) treatment. The base sequence is TGCAGTGCTAGAGATAAGGGCGGCTACACCTTC. Translated, it gives CSARDKGGYTF.